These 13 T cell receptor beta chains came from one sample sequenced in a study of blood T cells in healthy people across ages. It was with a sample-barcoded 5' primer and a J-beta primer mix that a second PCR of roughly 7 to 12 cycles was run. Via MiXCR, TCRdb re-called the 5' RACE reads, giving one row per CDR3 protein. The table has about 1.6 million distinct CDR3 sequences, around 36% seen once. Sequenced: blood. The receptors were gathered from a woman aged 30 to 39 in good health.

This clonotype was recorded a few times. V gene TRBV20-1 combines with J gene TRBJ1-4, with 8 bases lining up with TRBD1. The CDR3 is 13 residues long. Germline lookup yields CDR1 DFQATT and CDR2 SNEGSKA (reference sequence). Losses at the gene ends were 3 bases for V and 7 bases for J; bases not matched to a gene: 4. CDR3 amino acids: CSASPGGVEKLFF. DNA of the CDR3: TGCAGTGCTAGTCCAGGGGGCGTTGAAAAACTGTTTTTT.

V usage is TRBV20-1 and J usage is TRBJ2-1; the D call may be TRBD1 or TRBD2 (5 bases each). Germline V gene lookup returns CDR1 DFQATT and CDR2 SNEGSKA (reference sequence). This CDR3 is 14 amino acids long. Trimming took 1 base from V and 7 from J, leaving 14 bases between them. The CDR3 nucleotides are TGCAGTGCTAGAGGACTGAGGGACCCTAATGAGCAGTTCTTC. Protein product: CSARGLRDPNEQFF.

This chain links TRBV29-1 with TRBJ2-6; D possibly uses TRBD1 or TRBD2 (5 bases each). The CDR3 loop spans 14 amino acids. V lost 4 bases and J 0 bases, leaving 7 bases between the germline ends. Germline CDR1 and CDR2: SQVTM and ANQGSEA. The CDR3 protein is CSVGDHSGANVLTF. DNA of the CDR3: TGCAGCGTTGGGGACCACTCTGGGGCCAACGTCCTGACTTTC.

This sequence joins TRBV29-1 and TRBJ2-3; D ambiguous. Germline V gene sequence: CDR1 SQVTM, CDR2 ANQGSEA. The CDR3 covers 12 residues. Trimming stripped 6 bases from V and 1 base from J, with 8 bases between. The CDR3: CSVLWGTDTQYF. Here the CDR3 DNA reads TGCAGCGTCCTGTGGGGCACAGATACGCAGTATTTT.

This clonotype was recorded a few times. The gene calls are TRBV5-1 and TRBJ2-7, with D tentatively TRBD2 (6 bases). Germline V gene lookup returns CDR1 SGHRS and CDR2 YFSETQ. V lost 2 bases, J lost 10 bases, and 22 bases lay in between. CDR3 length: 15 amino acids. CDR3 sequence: CASSFIPSEDRAQYF. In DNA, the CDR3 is TGCGCCAGCAGCTTCATACCTAGCGAGGATCGGGCCCAGTACTTC.

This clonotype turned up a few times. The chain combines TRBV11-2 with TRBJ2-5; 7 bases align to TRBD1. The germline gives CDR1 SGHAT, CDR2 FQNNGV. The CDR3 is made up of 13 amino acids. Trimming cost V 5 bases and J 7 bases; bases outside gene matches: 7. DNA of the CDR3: TGTGCCAGCAGCGATACAGGGGAAGGGACCCAGTACTTC. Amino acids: CASSDTGEGTQYF.

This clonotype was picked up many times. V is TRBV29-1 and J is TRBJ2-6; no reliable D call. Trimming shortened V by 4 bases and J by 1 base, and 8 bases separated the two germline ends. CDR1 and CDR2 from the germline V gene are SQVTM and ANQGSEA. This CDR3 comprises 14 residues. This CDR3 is CSVGVRSGANVLTF. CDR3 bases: TGCAGCGTTGGGGTACGGTCTGGGGCCAACGTCCTGACTTTC.

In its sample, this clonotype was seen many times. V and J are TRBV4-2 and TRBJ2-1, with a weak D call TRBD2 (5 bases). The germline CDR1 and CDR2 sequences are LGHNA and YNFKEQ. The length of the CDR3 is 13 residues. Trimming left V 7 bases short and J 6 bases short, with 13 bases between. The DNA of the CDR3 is TGTGCCAGCACCGGGGAAATGGGCAATGAGCAGTTCTTC. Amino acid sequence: CASTGEMGNEQFF.

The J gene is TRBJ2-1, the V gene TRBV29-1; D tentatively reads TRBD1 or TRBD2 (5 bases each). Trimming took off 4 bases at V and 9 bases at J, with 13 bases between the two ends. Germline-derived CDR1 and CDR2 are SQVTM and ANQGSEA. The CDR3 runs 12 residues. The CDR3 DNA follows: TGCAGCGTTGCCGGGGCGCGGAGTGAGCAGTTCTTC. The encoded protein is CSVAGARSEQFF.

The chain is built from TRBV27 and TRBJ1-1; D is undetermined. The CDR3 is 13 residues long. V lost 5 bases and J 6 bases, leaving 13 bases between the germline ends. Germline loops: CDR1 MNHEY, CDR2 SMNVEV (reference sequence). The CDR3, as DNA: TGTGCCAGCAGTCGGCGGGTGTCGTCTGAAGCTTTCTTT. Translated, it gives CASSRRVSSEAFF.

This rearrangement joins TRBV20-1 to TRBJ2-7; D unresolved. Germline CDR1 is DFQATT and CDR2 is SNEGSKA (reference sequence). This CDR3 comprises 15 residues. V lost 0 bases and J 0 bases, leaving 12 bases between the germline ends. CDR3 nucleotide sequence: TGCAGTGCTAGAGAGAGACGGATATCCTCCTACGAGCAGTACTTC. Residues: CSARERRISSYEQYF.

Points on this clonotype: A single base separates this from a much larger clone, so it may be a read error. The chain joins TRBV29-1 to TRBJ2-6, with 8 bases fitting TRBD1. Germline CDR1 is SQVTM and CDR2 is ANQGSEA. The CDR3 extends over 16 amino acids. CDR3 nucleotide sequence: TGCAGCGCTGAAGGGACAGGCATCTCTGGGGCCAACGTCCTGACTTTC. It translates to CSAEGTGISGANVLTF.

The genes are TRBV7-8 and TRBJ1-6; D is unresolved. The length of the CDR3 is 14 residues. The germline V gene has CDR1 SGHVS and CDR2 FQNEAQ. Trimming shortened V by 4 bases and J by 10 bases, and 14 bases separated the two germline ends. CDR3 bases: TGTGCCAGCAGCTCGGGCCCCGGCGGGTCACCCCTCCACTTT. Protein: CASSSGPGGSPLHF.